This T cell receptor (beta chain) was identified during a study of identical twins. Concerning this clonotype itself: Its matching antigen is unknown.

One entry per CDR3 protein, called by TCRdb with MiXCR from the 5' RACE reads. The sample shows under 800,000 distinct CDR3 sequences, 21% of them seen only once. The V gene lost 2 bases and the J gene lost 7 bases, with 16 bases spanning the gap. This CDR3 spans 15 amino acids. Germline CDR1 MNHNS, CDR2 SASEGT. General study results and limits: An excess of low generation probability was shown by twin-shared out-of-frame alpha sequences.

This same sample was also taken into another study, of T cells expressing NK-cell markers.

This receptor was taken from a woman in her late teens or twenties in good health. Sequenced input: PBMCs. The chain links TRBV6-1 to TRBJ2-3; D might be TRBD1 or TRBD2, each matching 5 bases. CDR3 nucleotide sequence: TGTGCCAGCAGTGAACGCGGCGGCAGGGAGAATACGCAGTATTTT. Translated: CASSERGGRENTQYF.